The 20 T cell receptor beta chains in this list originate from one sample, sequenced in a study of cytomegalovirus exposure and HLA in healthy donors listed by TCRdb under 2017. Receptor libraries were prepared by the immunoSEQ multiplex PCR assay. TCRdb obtained this table from immuneACCESS and retained in-frame rearrangements with V and J assigned. These tables miss some clones; where compared with another copy, unresolved V genes account for less than half of the shortfall, and the remainder is unexplained. This sample lists fewer than 130,000 clones; about nine tenths were detected once. 1.9% of the sample is held by the ten biggest clonotypes. Sequencing used PBMCs. Source of these receptors: a woman aged 18 to 35 in good health and CMV-seronegative.

V gene TRBV9 combines with J gene TRBJ2-1, with 11 positions matching TRBD2. CDR1 SGDLS and CDR2 YYNGEE come from the germline V gene. The J segment lost 7 bases and the V segment lost 4 bases, leaving 7 bases of the junction unmatched. This CDR3 contains 15 residues. CDR3 bases: TGTGCCAGCAGCAATAGCGGGGGGGTAAGGAATGAGCAGTTCTTC. This encodes CASSNSGGVRNEQFF.

The CDR3 loop is CASSPRGIRYEQYF. CDR3 DNA: TGTGCCAGCAGTCCCCGCGGGATCCGCTACGAGCAGTACTTC. The chain has TRBV27 and TRBJ2-7, with a weak D call TRBD2 (6 bases). The V gene's germline CDR1 is MNHEY and CDR2 SMNVEV (reference sequence). The CDR3 covers 14 residues. The germline V and J ends were trimmed by 5 bases and 3 bases, with 14 bases remaining between them.

This clone was recorded a few times. This chain connects TRBV30 to TRBJ1-1; the D gene is possibly TRBD1 (6 bases). The CDR3 has 14 residues. Trimming pared 5 bases from V and 3 bases from J, leaving 16 bases between. Germline CDR1 reads GTSNPN; CDR2 reads SVGIG (reference sequence). CDR3 nucleotides: TGTGCCTGGCGCAGGGGCCAAGGGGACACTGAAGCTTTCTTT. It encodes CAWRRGQGDTEAFF.

The J gene is TRBJ1-1, the V gene TRBV7-2, with 10 bases fitting TRBD1. Germline lookup yields CDR1 SGHTA and CDR2 FQGNSA. The junction had 0 bases not matched to a gene; V was cut back by 4 bases and J by 4 bases. This CDR3 comprises 13 residues. The CDR3 nucleotides are TGTGCCAGCAGCTGGGACAGGGGCACTGAAGCTTTCTTT. Translating it yields CASSWDRGTEAFF.

The chain links TRBV5-1 to TRBJ1-1; D is possibly TRBD1 (6 bases). Trimming shortened V by 2 bases and J by 4 bases, and 12 bases separated the two germline ends. CDR3 length: 14 residues. Germline lookup yields CDR1 SGHRS and CDR2 YFSETQ. Here the CDR3 reads CASSFGGGGTEAFF. As DNA, the CDR3 is TGCGCCAGCAGCTTCGGGGGAGGGGGCACTGAAGCTTTCTTT.

In this sample, this clone turned up once. The chain uses TRBV4-3 and TRBJ2-2; 9 bases are a match to TRBD2. The V segment lost 4 bases and the J segment 6 bases; nucleotides outside the gene matches: 18. This CDR3 is 19 amino acids long. CDR1 is LGHNA and CDR2 is YSLEER in the germline V gene. CDR3 DNA: TGCGCCAGCAGCCCCGACAGAGGCACTACGGCGGGAGGGCCCGGGGAGCTGTTTTTT. It codes for CASSPDRGTTAGGPGELFF.

The chain joins TRBV6-1 to TRBJ1-5; 9 bases map to TRBD1. Per germline, CDR1 MNHNS and CDR2 SASEGT. V was pared by 3 bases and J by 0 bases, with 3 bases of the junction left unmatched. The CDR3 has 16 residues. The chain's CDR3 is CASSDTGGYSNQPQHF. CDR3 sequence (DNA): TGTGCCAGCAGTGATACAGGGGGCTATAGCAATCAGCCCCAGCATTTT.

J is TRBJ1-2 and V is TRBV19; D perhaps matches TRBD1 (6 bases). The length of the CDR3 is 16 residues. Trimming took off 8 bases at V and 12 bases at J, with 31 bases between the two ends. The germline gives CDR1 LNHDA, CDR2 SQIVND (reference sequence). CDR3 sequence (DNA): TGTGCCAGTTCCGAGACAGGCCAACCTAGATTTGGCGTTGACACCTTC. Protein: CASSETGQPRFGVDTF.

The J gene is TRBJ2-7, the V gene TRBV6-1, with a tentative D call TRBD1 (6 bases). The V end was cut by 2 bases, the J end by 4 bases, with 12 bases between. From germline, CDR1 is MNHNS and CDR2 SASEGT. The CDR3 loop spans 14 amino acids. The CDR3 here is CASSEIGQSYEQYF. CDR3 sequence (DNA): TGTGCCAGCAGTGAAATTGGACAGAGTTACGAGCAGTACTTC.

V gene TRBV7-3 combines with J gene TRBJ2-7; D possibly corresponds to TRBD1 (6 bases). CDR3 size: 15 residues. V was trimmed by 5 bases and J by 2 bases, leaving 16 bases between them. In germline, CDR1 is SGHTA, CDR2 FQGTGA. In DNA, the CDR3 is TGTGCCAGCAGCGAACTCCCGGGACACCCCTACGAGCAGTACTTC. Translation: CASSELPGHPYEQYF.

The V call is TRBV28, the J call TRBJ1-1; 9 bases are a match to TRBD1. CDR3 size: 15 residues. Germline V lookup: CDR1 MDHEN, CDR2 SYDVKM. V lost 2 bases to trimming and J lost 1 base; unmatched junction nucleotides: 2. CDR3 in amino acids: CASSLTDRGNTEAFF. The CDR3 DNA follows: TGTGCCAGCAGTTTAACGGACAGGGGGAACACTGAAGCTTTCTTT.

The CDR3 sequence: CASSRGVAGSTDTQYF. Here the CDR3 DNA reads TGTGCCAGCAGTCGGGGGGTAGCGGGGAGCACAGATACGCAGTATTTT. The chain carries TRBV27 and TRBJ2-3; 8 positions match TRBD2. J gave up 0 bases and V 5 bases, and 7 bases lay outside the gene matches. Germline CDR1 and CDR2: MNHEY and SMNVEV (reference sequence). This CDR3 region has 16 residues.

The J gene is TRBJ2-2, the V gene TRBV4-2; TRBD1 aligns across 9 bases. CDR1 LGHNA and CDR2 YNFKEQ come from the germline V gene. This CDR3 has 19 residues. Unmatched junction bases numbered 18, after V lost 4 bases and J lost 6 bases. The chain's CDR3 is CASSLQVIGQGFASGELFF. The DNA for the CDR3 is TGTGCCAGCAGCCTACAAGTTATCGGACAGGGGTTTGCCTCCGGGGAGCTGTTTTTT.

The chain is built from TRBV5-1 and TRBJ2-3; 7 nucleotides line up with TRBD2. The CDR3 covers 17 residues. In germline, CDR1 is SGHRS, CDR2 YFSETQ. With V trimmed by 0 bases and J by 3 bases, 10 bases remained unmatched. DNA of the CDR3: TGCGCCAGCAGCTTGGCGTTAGGGCGGGGGTTTACAGATACGCAGTATTTT. Protein product: CASSLALGRGFTDTQYF.

This clone has a single count. The gene calls are TRBV30 and TRBJ2-5; TRBD2 aligns across 10 bases. V lost 8 bases to trimming and J lost 1 base; unmatched junction nucleotides: 13. The CDR3 consists of 16 residues. Germline V gives CDR1 GTSNPN, CDR2 SVGIG (reference sequence). The CDR3 protein is CALHRGSGRPQETQYF. Here the CDR3 DNA reads TGTGCCCTCCACCGGGGTAGCGGGAGGCCCCAAGAGACCCAGTACTTC. The full variable domain, its missing parts supplied by reference TRBV30 and TRBJ2-5, is SQTIHQWPATLVQPVGSPLSLECTVEGTSNPNLYWYRQAAGRGLQLLFYSVGIGQISSEVPQNLSASRPQDRQFILSSKKLLLSDSGFYLCALHRGSGRPQETQYFGPGTRLLVL.

This chain connects TRBV18 to TRBJ1-4, with D possibly TRBD1 on 6 matching bases. This CDR3 contains 15 residues. V lost 2 bases to trimming and J lost 4 bases, with 11 bases between them. CDR1 and CDR2 (germline): KGHSH, LQKENI. CDR3 in amino acids: CASSPYNRVNEKLFF. CDR3 coding DNA: TGTGCCAGCTCACCATATAACAGGGTTAATGAAAAACTGTTTTTT.

This chain joins TRBV7-8 and TRBJ1-2; TRBD1 matches 8 bases. In germline, CDR1 is SGHVS, CDR2 FQNEAQ. The length of the CDR3 is 14 residues. V lost 5 bases, J lost 6 bases, and 8 bases stayed unmatched. CDR3 in DNA: TGTGCCAGCAGCCCTCGGACAGGGTTGGATGGCTACACCTTC. Its protein is CASSPRTGLDGYTF.

The rearrangement links TRBV9 to TRBJ2-1, with D perhaps TRBD1 (5 bases). V dropped 3 bases and J dropped 0 bases, with 10 bases sitting between them. Per the germline V gene, CDR1 is SGDLS and CDR2 is YYNGEE. CDR3 length equals 15 residues. The CDR3 loop reads CASSAGSSSYNEQFF. CDR3 DNA: TGTGCCAGCAGCGCAGGGTCGAGCTCCTACAATGAGCAGTTCTTC.

J is TRBJ1-2 and V is TRBV11-2, with D hard to call. V lost 5 bases and J lost 3, with 22 bases in between. Germline CDR1 reads SGHAT; CDR2 reads FQNNGV. The CDR3 loop spans 17 amino acids. The DNA for the CDR3 is TGTGCCAGCAGCCCCCTCCCTCGGAGGCGCGCCGACTATGGCTACACCTTC. It yields the protein CASSPLPRRRADYGYTF.

The chain couples TRBV6-1 to TRBJ1-1; 11 bases are shared with TRBD1. Germline CDR1 is MNHNS and CDR2 is SASEGT. The CDR3 runs to 15 residues. Trimming at V came to 5 bases and at J to 7 bases, leaving 9 bases not matched to a gene. The CDR3 spells CASSPGTGGISEAFF. The CDR3 nucleotides are TGTGCCAGCAGTCCCGGGACAGGGGGGATAAGTGAAGCTTTCTTT.